Included here is one T cell receptor beta chain sequence, with context. Its antigen remains unidentified. Time point described: baseline, week 1 (first vaccination visit). The treatment here: pre-vaccination baseline after standard-of-care therapy. Donors had new IDH1-mutant astrocytomas of WHO grade 3 or 4 (ATRX-lost). The data stem from a study of a mutant IDH1 vaccine in newly diagnosed glioma. Study at large: There were roughly 60% males and about 38% females among treated patients, whose mean age was approximately 44 years. Most patients had received both radiotherapy and temozolomide, the prior options being radiotherapy, temozolomide, or both. The study's findings and limits: The study observed vaccine-induced immune responses in more than 80% of patients.

Between the trimmed V and J ends, which lost 4 bases and 6 bases, there was a span of 18 bases. CDR3 length: 15 amino acids. Germline V CDR1 and CDR2: SQVTM, ANQGSEA. Clones were read by immunoSEQ multiplex PCR, and TCRdb kept only the in-frame ones, dropping some. The data contain about 34,000 clones, around 80% of them singletons. The rearrangement uses TRBV29-1 and TRBJ2-2, with a weak D call TRBD1 (5 bases). The TCR sequence derives from a middle-aged man with glioma. Some clones in this sample may be carry-over from other donors' samples. Sequencing was performed on peripheral blood mononuclear cells (PBMCs), taken from a glioma patient treated with radiotherapy, temozolomide or both. CDR3 in amino acids: CSVVLLQGNSGELFF. The DNA for the CDR3 is TGCAGCGTTGTTTTGCTCCAGGGCAATTCCGGGGAGCTGTTTTTT.